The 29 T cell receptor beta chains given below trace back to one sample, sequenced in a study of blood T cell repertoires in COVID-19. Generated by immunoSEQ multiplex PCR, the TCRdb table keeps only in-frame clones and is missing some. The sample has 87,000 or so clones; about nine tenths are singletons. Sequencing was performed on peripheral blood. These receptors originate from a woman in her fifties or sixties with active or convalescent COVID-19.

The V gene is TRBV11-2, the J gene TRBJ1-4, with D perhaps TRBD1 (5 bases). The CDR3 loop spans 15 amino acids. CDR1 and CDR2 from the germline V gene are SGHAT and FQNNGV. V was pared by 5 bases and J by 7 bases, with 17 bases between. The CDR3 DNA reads TGTGCCAGCAGCCCCCAGGGAACAGCAGGTGAAAAACTGTTTTTT. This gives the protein CASSPQGTAGEKLFF.

CDR3 sequence reads: CASTLPGTSSYNEQFF. The CDR3 DNA sequence: TGTGCCAGCACCCTGCCGGGGACTAGCTCCTACAATGAGCAGTTCTTC. The chain is built from TRBV28 and TRBJ2-1; 8 bases map to TRBD2. The CDR3 is made up of 16 amino acids. In germline, CDR1 is MDHEN, CDR2 SYDVKM. The J segment lost 0 bases and the V segment lost 7 bases, leaving 8 bases of the junction unmatched. The full variable domain, rest sourced from reference TRBV28 and TRBJ2-1, is DVKVTQSSRYLVKRTGEKVFLECVQDMDHENMFWYRQDPGLGLRLIYFSYDVKMKEKGDIPEGYSVSREKKERFSLILESASTNQTSMYLCASTLPGTSSYNEQFFGPGTRLTVL.

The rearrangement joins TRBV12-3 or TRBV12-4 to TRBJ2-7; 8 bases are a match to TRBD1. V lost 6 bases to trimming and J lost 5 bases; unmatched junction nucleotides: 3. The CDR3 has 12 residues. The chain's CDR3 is CASSPTGDEQYF. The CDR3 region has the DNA TGTGCCAGCAGCCCGACAGGGGACGAGCAGTACTTC.

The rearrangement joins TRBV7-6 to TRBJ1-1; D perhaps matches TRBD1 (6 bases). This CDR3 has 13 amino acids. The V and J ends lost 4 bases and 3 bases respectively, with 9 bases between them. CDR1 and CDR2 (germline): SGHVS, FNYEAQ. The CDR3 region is CASSSRQDTEAFF. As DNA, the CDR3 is TGTGCCAGCAGCTCGAGACAGGACACTGAAGCTTTCTTT.

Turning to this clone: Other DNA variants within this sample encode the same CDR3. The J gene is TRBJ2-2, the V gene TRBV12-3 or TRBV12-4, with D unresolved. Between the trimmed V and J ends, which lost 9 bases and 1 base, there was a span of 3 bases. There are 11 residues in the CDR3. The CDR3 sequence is CASQNTGELFF. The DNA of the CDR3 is TGTGCCAGTCAGAACACCGGGGAGCTGTTTTTT.

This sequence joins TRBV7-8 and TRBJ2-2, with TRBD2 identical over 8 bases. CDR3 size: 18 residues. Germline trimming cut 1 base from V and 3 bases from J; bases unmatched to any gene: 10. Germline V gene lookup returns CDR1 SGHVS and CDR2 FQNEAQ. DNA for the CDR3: TGTGCCAGCAGCTTAGAGACTTACGGGGGGGCGGACACCGGGGAGCTGTTTTTT. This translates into CASSLETYGGADTGELFF. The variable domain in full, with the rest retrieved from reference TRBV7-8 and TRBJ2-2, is GAGVSQSPRYKVAKRGQDVALRCDPISGHVSLFWYQQALGQGPEFLTYFQNEAQLDKSGLPSDRFFAERPEGSVSTLKIQRTQQEDSAVYLCASSLETYGGADTGELFFGEGSRLTVL.

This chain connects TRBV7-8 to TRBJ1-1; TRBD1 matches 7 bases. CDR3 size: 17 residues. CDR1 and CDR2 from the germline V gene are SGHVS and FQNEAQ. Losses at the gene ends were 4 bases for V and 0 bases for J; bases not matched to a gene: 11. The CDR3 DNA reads TGTGCCAGCAGCTCCCCGTCGGCAGGGGGGATGAACACTGAAGCTTTCTTT. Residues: CASSSPSAGGMNTEAFF.

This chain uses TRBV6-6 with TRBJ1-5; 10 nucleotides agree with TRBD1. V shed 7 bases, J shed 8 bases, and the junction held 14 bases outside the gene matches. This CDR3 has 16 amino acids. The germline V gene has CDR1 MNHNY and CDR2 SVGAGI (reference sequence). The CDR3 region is CASNAIRDRGREPQHF. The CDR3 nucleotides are TGTGCCAGCAACGCAATCCGGGACAGGGGACGTGAGCCCCAGCATTTT.

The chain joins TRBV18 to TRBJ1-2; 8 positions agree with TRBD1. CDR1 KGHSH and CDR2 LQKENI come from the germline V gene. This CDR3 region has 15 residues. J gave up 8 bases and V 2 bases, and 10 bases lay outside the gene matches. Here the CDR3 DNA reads TGTGCCAGCTCACCAACGGAAGACAGGGGCGAGGGCTACACCTTC. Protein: CASSPTEDRGEGYTF.

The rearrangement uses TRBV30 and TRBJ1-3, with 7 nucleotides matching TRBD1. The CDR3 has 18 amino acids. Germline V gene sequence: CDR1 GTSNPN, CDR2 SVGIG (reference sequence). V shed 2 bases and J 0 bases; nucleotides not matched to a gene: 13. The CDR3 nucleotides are TGTGCCTGGAGTAGCAGGGCAGGGGGTTTGGGCTCTGGAAACACCATATATTTT. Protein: CAWSSRAGGLGSGNTIYF.

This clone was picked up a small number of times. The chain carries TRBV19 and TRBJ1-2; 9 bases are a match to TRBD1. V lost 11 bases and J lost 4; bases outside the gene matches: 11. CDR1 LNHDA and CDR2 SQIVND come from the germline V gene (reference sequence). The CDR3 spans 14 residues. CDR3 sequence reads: CASRDRVVGYGYTF. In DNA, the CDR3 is TGTGCCTCCCGGGACAGGGTTGTAGGCTATGGCTACACCTTC.

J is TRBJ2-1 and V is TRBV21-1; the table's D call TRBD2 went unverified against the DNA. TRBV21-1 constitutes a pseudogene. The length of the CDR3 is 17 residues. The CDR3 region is CASSTGTSGDNYNEQFF. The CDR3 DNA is TGTGCCAGCAGCACGGGGACTAGCGGGGACAACTACAATGAGCAGTTCTTC.

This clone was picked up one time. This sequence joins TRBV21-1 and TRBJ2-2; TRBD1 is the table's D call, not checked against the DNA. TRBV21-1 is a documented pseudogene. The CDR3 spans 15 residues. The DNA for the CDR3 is TGTGCCAGCAGTACCTTGGCACATGACACCGGGGAGCTGTTTTTT. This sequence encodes CASSTLAHDTGELFF.

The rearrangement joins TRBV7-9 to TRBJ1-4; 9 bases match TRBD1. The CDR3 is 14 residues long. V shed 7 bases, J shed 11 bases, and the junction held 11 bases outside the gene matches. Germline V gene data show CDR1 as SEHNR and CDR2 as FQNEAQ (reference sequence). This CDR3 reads CASNRGLVKEKLFF. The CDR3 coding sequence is TGTGCCAGCAACAGGGGGCTAGTAAAGGAGAAACTGTTTTTT.

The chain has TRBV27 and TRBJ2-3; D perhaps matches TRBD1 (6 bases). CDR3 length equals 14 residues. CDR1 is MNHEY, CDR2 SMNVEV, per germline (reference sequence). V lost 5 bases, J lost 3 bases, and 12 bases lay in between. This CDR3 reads CASSRQVRTDTQYF. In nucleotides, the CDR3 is TGTGCCAGCAGTCGACAGGTTAGGACAGATACGCAGTATTTT.

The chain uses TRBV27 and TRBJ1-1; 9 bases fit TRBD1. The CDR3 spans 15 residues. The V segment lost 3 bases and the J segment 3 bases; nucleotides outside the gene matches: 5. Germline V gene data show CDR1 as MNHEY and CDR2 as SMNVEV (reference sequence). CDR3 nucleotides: TGTGCCAGCAGTTTGGGGACAGGGCCTGACACTGAAGCTTTCTTT. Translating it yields CASSLGTGPDTEAFF.

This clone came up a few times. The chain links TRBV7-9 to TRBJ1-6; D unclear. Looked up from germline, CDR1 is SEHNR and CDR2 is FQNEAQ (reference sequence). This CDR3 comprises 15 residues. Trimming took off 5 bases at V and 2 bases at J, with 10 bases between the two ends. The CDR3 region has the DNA TGTGCCAGCAGCATATCCGGGGCCTATAATTCACCCCTCCACTTT. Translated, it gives CASSISGAYNSPLHF.

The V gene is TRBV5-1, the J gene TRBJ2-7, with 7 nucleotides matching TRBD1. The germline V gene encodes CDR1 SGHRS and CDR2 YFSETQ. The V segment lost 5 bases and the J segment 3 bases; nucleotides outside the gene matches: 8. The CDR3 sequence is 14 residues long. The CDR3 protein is CASSKGTDRYEQYF. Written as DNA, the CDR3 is TGCGCCAGCAGTAAAGGGACAGACCGCTACGAGCAGTACTTC.

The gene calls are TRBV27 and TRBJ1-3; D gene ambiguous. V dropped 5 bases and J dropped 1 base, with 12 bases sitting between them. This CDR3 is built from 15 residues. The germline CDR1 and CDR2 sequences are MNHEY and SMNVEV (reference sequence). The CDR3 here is CASSPLPGSGNTIYF. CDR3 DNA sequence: TGTGCCAGCAGTCCACTGCCGGGATCTGGAAACACCATATATTTT.

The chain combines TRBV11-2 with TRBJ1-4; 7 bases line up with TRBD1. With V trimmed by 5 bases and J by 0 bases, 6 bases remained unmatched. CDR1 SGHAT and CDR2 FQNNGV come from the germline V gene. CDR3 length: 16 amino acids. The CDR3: CASSPQGSATNEKLFF. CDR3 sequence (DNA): TGTGCCAGCAGCCCACAGGGGAGCGCAACTAATGAAAAACTGTTTTTT.

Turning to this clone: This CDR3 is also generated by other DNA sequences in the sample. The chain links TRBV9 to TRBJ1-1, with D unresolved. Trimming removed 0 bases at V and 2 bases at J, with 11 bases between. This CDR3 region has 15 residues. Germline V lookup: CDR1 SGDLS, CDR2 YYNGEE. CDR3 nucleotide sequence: TGTGCCAGCAGCGTAGGGGCAGGCCTAAACACTGAAGCTTTCTTT. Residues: CASSVGAGLNTEAFF.

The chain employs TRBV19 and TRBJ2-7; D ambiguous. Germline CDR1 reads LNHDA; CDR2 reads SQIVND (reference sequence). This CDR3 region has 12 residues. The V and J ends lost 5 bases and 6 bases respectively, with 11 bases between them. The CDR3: CASSHGGLEQYF. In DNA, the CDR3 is TGTGCCAGTAGTCACGGCGGTCTCGAGCAGTACTTC.

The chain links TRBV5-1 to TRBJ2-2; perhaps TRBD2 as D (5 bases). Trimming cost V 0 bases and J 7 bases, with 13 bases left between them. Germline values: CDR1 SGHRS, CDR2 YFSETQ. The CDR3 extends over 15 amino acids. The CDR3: CASSLDDRGIGELFF. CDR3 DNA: TGCGCCAGCAGCTTGGATGACCGGGGAATCGGGGAGCTGTTTTTT.

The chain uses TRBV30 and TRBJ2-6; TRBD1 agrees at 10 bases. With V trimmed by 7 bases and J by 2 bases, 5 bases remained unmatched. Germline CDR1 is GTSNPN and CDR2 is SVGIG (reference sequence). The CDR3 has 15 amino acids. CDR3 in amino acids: CALGQGLAGANVLTF. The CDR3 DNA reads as TGTGCCTTGGGACAGGGGCTCGCTGGGGCCAACGTCCTGACTTTC.

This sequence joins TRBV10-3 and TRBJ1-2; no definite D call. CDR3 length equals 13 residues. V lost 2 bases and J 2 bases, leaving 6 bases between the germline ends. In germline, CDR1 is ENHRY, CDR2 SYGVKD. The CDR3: CAISEGQNYGYTF. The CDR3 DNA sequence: TGTGCCATCAGTGAGGGCCAGAACTATGGCTACACCTTC.

DNA of the CDR3: TGTGCCAGCAGCCCATTACAGAGCTCTGGGGCCAACGTCCTGACTTTC. Protein sequence: CASSPLQSSGANVLTF. This chain connects TRBV7-8 to TRBJ2-6, with D uncertain. The CDR3 has 16 amino acids. The ends were cut back, 5 bases at V and 0 bases at J, with 11 bases in the middle. Germline V lookup: CDR1 SGHVS, CDR2 FQNEAQ.

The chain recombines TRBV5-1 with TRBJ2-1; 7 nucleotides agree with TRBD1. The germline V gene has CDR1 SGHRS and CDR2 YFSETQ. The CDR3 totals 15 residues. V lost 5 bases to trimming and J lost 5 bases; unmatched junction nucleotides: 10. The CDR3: CASRNSGTAHNEQFF. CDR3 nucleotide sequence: TGCGCCAGCAGGAATTCCGGGACAGCACACAATGAGCAGTTCTTC.

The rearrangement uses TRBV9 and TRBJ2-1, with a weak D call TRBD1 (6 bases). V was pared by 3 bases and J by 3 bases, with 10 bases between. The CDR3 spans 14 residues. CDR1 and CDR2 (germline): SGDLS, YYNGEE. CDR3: CASSARDNYNEQFF. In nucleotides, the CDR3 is TGTGCCAGCAGCGCCCGGGACAACTACAATGAGCAGTTCTTC.

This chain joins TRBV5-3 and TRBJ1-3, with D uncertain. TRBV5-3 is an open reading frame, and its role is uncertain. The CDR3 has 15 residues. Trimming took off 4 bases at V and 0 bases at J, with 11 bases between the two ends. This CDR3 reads CARSTDKSSGNTIYF. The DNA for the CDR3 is TGTGCCAGAAGCACCGACAAGAGCTCTGGAAACACCATATATTTT.